The 17 T cell receptor beta chains reported below all come from one sample, sequenced in a study of T cells in Graves' hyperthyroidism and ophthalmopathy. The TCR beta CDR3 regions underwent amplification using RNA transcripts as the source. RT-PCR in the first round (using the HTBI primer set) targeted the TCR CDR3. MiXCR, run by TCRdb on the multiplex PCR reads, gives a single entry per CDR3 protein. The data contain some 500,000 distinct CDR3 sequences, approximately 16% of them singletons. The sequenced sample was blood. All receptors derive from a woman in her twenties or thirties with Graves' ophthalmopathy.

This clonotype was counted many times. The chain has TRBV30 and TRBJ1-1; 7 nucleotides line up with TRBD1. Trimming at V came to 1 base and at J to 8 bases, leaving 10 bases not matched to a gene. The CDR3 length is 14 residues. CDR1 is GTSNPN and CDR2 is SVGIG in the germline V gene (reference sequence). The DNA of the CDR3 is TGTGCCTGGAGTGATTTCCACAGGGGTCGAGAAGCTTTCTTT. It translates to CAWSDFHRGREAFF. The variable domain in full, completed from reference TRBV30 and TRBJ1-1, reads SQTIHQWPATLVQPVGSPLSLECTVEGTSNPNLYWYRQAAGRGLQLLFYSVGIGQISSEVPQNLSASRPQDRQFILSSKKLLLSDSGFYLCAWSDFHRGREAFFGQGTRLTVV.

The chain recombines TRBV9 with TRBJ2-2; D call uncertain. The CDR3 totals 15 residues. Between the trimmed V and J ends, which lost 3 bases and 3 bases, there was a span of 12 bases. Germline V gives CDR1 SGDLS, CDR2 YYNGEE. The CDR3 is CASSGARSHTGELFF. The CDR3 region has the DNA TGTGCCAGCAGCGGGGCACGGAGCCACACCGGGGAGCTGTTTTTT. The variable domain in full, completed from reference TRBV9 and TRBJ2-2, reads DSGVTQTPKHLITATGQRVTLRCSPRSGDLSVYWYQQSLDQGLQFLIQYYNGEERAKGNILERFSAQQFPDLHSELNLSSLELGDSALYFCASSGARSHTGELFFGEGSRLTVL.

This clonotype was recorded many times. The CDR3 nucleotides are TGTGCCAGCAGCACAAGGACAGGGTTCGGCGAGCAGTACTTC. Protein product: CASSTRTGFGEQYF. The chain is built from TRBV13 and TRBJ2-7; 8 nucleotides line up with TRBD1. Looked up from germline, CDR1 is PRHDT and CDR2 is FYEKMQ (reference sequence). J gave up 6 bases and V 5 bases, and 9 bases lay outside the gene matches. This CDR3 is built from 14 residues. The whole variable domain, remainder taken from reference TRBV13 and TRBJ2-7, is AAGVIQSPRHLIKEKRETATLKCYPIPRHDTVYWYQQGPGQDPQFLISFYEKMQSDKGSIPDRFSAQQFSDYHSELNMSSLELGDSALYFCASSTRTGFGEQYFGPGTRLTVT.

This clonotype was seen ten or more times. The V gene is TRBV6-1, the J gene TRBJ1-1; D remains unclear. CDR3 length equals 14 residues. V lost 3 bases and J lost 0, with 8 bases in between. Germline CDR1 and CDR2: MNHNS and SASEGT. This chain's CDR3 is CASSDGSMNTEAFF. CDR3 nucleotides: TGTGCCAGCAGTGACGGAAGTATGAACACTGAAGCTTTCTTT.

The chain combines TRBV2 with TRBJ1-1; the D is unclear. V shed 5 bases and J shed 9 bases, with 16 bases lying between them. This CDR3 is 13 amino acids long. CDR1 is SNHLY, CDR2 FYNNEI, per germline. CDR3 in DNA: TGTGCCAGCAGTCTAAGGTGGTCAGACCAAGCTTTCTTT. It yields the protein CASSLRWSDQAFF.

This clonotype was seen at least ten times. The gene calls are TRBV7-2 and TRBJ1-6; TRBD1 is a possible D gene (5 bases). The CDR3 contains 15 residues. CDR1 is SGHTA and CDR2 is FQGNSA in the germline V gene. The V and J ends lost 5 bases and 7 bases respectively, with 15 bases between them. CDR3 sequence: CASSLEWGLNSPLHF. The CDR3 DNA sequence: TGTGCCAGCAGCCTGGAATGGGGCCTGAATTCACCCCTCCACTTT.

This chain uses TRBV27 with TRBJ2-7; the match to TRBD2 covers 13 bases. In germline, CDR1 is MNHEY, CDR2 SMNVEV (reference sequence). The CDR3 is 15 residues long. V lost 6 bases and J lost 9; bases outside the gene matches: 11. CDR3 nucleotide sequence: TGTGCCAGCAGCCCAGGACTAGCGGGAGTTTCGTGGCAGTACTTC. It codes for CASSPGLAGVSWQYF.

The rearrangement uses TRBV5-4 and TRBJ2-1; 11 bases fit TRBD2. The trim removed 3 bases at V and 6 bases at J, leaving 8 bases unmatched. This CDR3 is 16 amino acids long. The germline V gene has CDR1 SGHNT and CDR2 YYREEE (reference sequence). CDR3 bases: TGTGCCAGCAGCTCCCTTACTAGCGGGAGTCTCAATGAGCAGTTCTTC. Translation gives CASSSLTSGSLNEQFF.

This clonotype has only a few counts. The chain links TRBV24-1 to TRBJ2-2, with TRBD2 identical over 14 bases. The CDR3 runs to 19 residues. CDR1 KGHDR and CDR2 SFDVKD come from the germline V gene. Unmatched junction bases numbered 13, after V lost 4 bases and J lost 7 bases. CDR3 loop: CATSEGTSGRMSLNGELFF. The CDR3 DNA reads TGTGCCACCAGTGAAGGGACTAGCGGGAGAATGAGTTTGAACGGGGAGCTGTTTTTT.

This clonotype was picked up many times. The V call is TRBV6-1, the J call TRBJ1-1; 7 bases match TRBD1. Per germline, CDR1 MNHNS and CDR2 SASEGT. The junction had 4 bases not matched to a gene; V was cut back by 8 bases and J by 1 base. The CDR3 loop spans 13 amino acids. The CDR3 DNA sequence: TGTGCCAGCGGACAGGCCAGGAACACTGAAGCTTTCTTT. Protein product: CASGQARNTEAFF.

The chain uses TRBV5-8 and TRBJ2-2; D call uncertain. Trimming removed 0 bases from V and 3 bases from J, with 9 bases in between. The CDR3 runs to 15 residues. Germline V gene data show CDR1 as SGHTS and CDR2 as YDEGEE. In DNA, the CDR3 is TGTGCCAGCAGCTTGGCCAAACGGGACACCGGGGAGCTGTTTTTT. It translates to CASSLAKRDTGELFF.

This clonotype has ten or more counts. The chain recombines TRBV12-5 with TRBJ2-1, with D uncertain. Looked up from germline, CDR1 is LGHNT and CDR2 is FRNRAP. This CDR3 is 13 amino acids long. The V end was cut by 7 bases, the J end by 6 bases, with 13 bases between. The CDR3 loop reads CASAPAHVNEQFF. CDR3 bases: TGTGCTAGTGCTCCCGCCCACGTCAATGAGCAGTTCTTC.

This clonotype came up many times. This sequence joins TRBV7-2 and TRBJ1-1, with D possibly being TRBD1 (5 bases). CDR3 length equals 15 residues. Germline V gene data show CDR1 as SGHTA and CDR2 as FQGNSA. V lost 6 bases to trimming and J lost 3 bases, with 17 bases between them. The CDR3 DNA follows: TGTGCCAGCAGTTCTACCTCAGGGCCAGACACTGAAGCTTTCTTT. Amino acid sequence: CASSSTSGPDTEAFF.

This chain joins TRBV20-1 and TRBJ1-2; 8 bases line up with TRBD1. The CDR3 is 13 amino acids. V shed 1 base, J shed 2 bases, and the junction held 0 bases outside the gene matches. Germline CDR1 and CDR2: DFQATT and SNEGSKA (reference sequence). DNA for the CDR3: TGCAGTGCTAGAGCAGGGGGCAACTATGGCTACACCTTC. Translation gives CSARAGGNYGYTF.

There are a few counts of this clonotype. V and J are TRBV10-3 and TRBJ2-1, with 8 positions matching TRBD2. This CDR3 spans 16 amino acids. V was pared by 5 bases and J by 8 bases, with 14 bases of the junction left unmatched. Germline V CDR1 and CDR2: ENHRY, SYGVKD. As DNA, the CDR3 is TGTGCCATCAGTTCGGGGATAAGCGGGAGTTTGTATGAGCAGTTCTTC. Amino acids: CAISSGISGSLYEQFF.

This clonotype was detected ten times or more. V gene TRBV4-2 combines with J gene TRBJ2-3, with D perhaps TRBD2 (5 bases). V lost 0 bases and J 7 bases, leaving 11 bases between the germline ends. The CDR3 has 14 residues. The V gene's germline CDR1 is LGHNA and CDR2 YNFKEQ. This chain's CDR3 is CASSQDREGNTQYF. The CDR3 nucleotides are TGTGCCAGCAGCCAAGATCGGGAAGGGAATACGCAGTATTTT.

This chain uses TRBV28 with TRBJ2-7; D may be TRBD2 (6 bases). The CDR3 totals 14 residues. CDR1 and CDR2 (germline): MDHEN, SYDVKM. V was pared by 7 bases and J by 1 base, with 14 bases between. CDR3 coding DNA: TGTGCCAGCACCGGACTACCACTTTCCTACGAGCAGTACTTC. As protein: CASTGLPLSYEQYF. Looking up the rest from reference TRBV28 and TRBJ2-7 gives the full variable domain: DVKVTQSSRYLVKRTGEKVFLECVQDMDHENMFWYRQDPGLGLRLIYFSYDVKMKEKGDIPEGYSVSREKKERFSLILESASTNQTSMYLCASTGLPLSYEQYFGPGTRLTVT.